The 19 T cell receptor beta chains reported below all come from one sample, sequenced in a study of shared clonotypes between healthy human individuals. Produced via immunoSEQ multiplex PCR; TCRdb's table is partial and in-frame only. The table lists around 990,000 clones, approximately 80% of them singletons. Sequencing input: memory CD4+ T cells from PBMCs. The subset is: CD45RA-negative fraction. Receptors originate from a man younger than 35 in good health. Some clones in this sample may be carry-over from other donors' samples.

The V gene is TRBV28, the J gene TRBJ2-7; TRBD1 aligns across 10 bases. The germline V gene encodes CDR1 MDHEN and CDR2 SYDVKM. V trimming: 7 bases; J trimming: 0 bases; junction bases outside the gene matches: 6. The CDR3 runs to 15 residues. The CDR3 is CASMTGTGASYEQYF. The CDR3 DNA reads as TGTGCCAGCATGACGGGGACAGGGGCCTCCTACGAGCAGTACTTC.

This clone appeared a single time. The rearrangement uses TRBV4-2 and TRBJ1-2, with no clear D. The CDR3 is 14 residues long. V shed 0 bases and J shed 3 bases, with 8 bases lying between them. CDR1 and CDR2 from the germline V gene are LGHNA and YNFKEQ. The CDR3 reads CASSQDHGHYGYTF. CDR3 nucleotide sequence: TGTGCCAGCAGCCAAGATCACGGACACTATGGCTACACCTTC.

The CDR3 is CASCPGPYNEQFF. The CDR3 coding sequence is TGTGCCAGCTGTCCGGGCCCCTACAATGAGCAGTTCTTC. This rearrangement joins TRBV11-2 to TRBJ2-1; D ambiguous. The CDR3 has 13 residues. Trimming stripped 8 bases from V and 2 bases from J, with 10 bases between. Germline V CDR1 and CDR2: SGHAT, FQNNGV.

This chain joins TRBV11-2 and TRBJ2-1; TRBD1 matches at 7 bases. The germline V gene encodes CDR1 SGHAT and CDR2 FQNNGV. V gave up 5 bases and J gave up 6 bases; unmatched junction bases: 13. The CDR3 loop spans 16 amino acids. DNA for the CDR3: TGTGCCAGCAGCCCAGGGTCTTGGGCAGGGGGCAATGAGCAGTTCTTC. Its protein is CASSPGSWAGGNEQFF.

The genes are TRBV5-1 and TRBJ1-2; D possibly corresponds to TRBD1 (6 bases). Germline V gene data show CDR1 as SGHRS and CDR2 as YFSETQ. The V end was cut by 4 bases, the J end by 0 bases, with 16 bases between. CDR3 size: 16 residues. The CDR3 here is CASSPTGPGANYGYTF. The CDR3 DNA reads TGCGCCAGCAGCCCAACAGGGCCGGGGGCTAACTATGGCTACACCTTC.

Note on this clone: The same CDR3 can be traced to other DNA sequences in this sample. This chain connects TRBV5-1 to TRBJ1-1; 7 bases map to TRBD1. The CDR3 extends over 14 amino acids. The germline gives CDR1 SGHRS, CDR2 YFSETQ. After removal of 0 bases from V and 4 bases from J, the junction contained 3 bases not matched to a gene. The CDR3 DNA sequence: TGCGCCAGCAGCTTGGGGGCAGGGGGCACTGAAGCTTTCTTT. Its protein is CASSLGAGGTEAFF.

The rearrangement links TRBV2 to TRBJ2-2, with unresolved D. Germline CDR1 SNHLY, CDR2 FYNNEI. Trimming cost V 3 bases and J 6 bases, with 8 bases left between them. The CDR3 covers 13 residues. DNA of the CDR3: TGTGCCAGCAGTGAGGAGATCGCCGGGGAGCTGTTTTTT. Translating it yields CASSEEIAGELFF.

The rearrangement joins TRBV20-1 to TRBJ1-2, with a tentative D call TRBD1 (5 bases). CDR3 length: 11 amino acids. Per the germline V gene, CDR1 is DFQATT and CDR2 is SNEGSKA (reference sequence). V was pared by 5 bases and J by 11 bases, with 15 bases between. The CDR3 region is CSAWGLDTYTF. The CDR3 coding sequence is TGCAGTGCTTGGGGACTAGATACTTACACCTTC.

This rearrangement joins TRBV6-5 to TRBJ2-5; D call uncertain. Between the trimmed V and J ends, which lost 7 bases and 1 base, there was a span of 4 bases. CDR1 is MNHEY, CDR2 SVGAGI, per germline. The CDR3 sequence is 11 residues long. The CDR3 sequence is CASTLQETQYF. In nucleotides, the CDR3 is TGTGCCAGCACCCTCCAAGAGACCCAGTACTTC.

The chain uses TRBV30 and TRBJ2-5; D possibly corresponds to TRBD2 (6 bases). Between the trimmed V and J ends, which lost 5 bases and 1 base, there was a span of 8 bases. Looked up from germline, CDR1 is GTSNPN and CDR2 is SVGIG (reference sequence). The CDR3 spans 12 residues. DNA for the CDR3: TGTGCCTGGGGGAGGTCCCAAGAGACCCAGTACTTC. Translation gives CAWGRSQETQYF.

The rearrangement joins TRBV28 to TRBJ1-5; 8 nucleotides line up with TRBD1. The CDR3 has 15 amino acids. V lost 6 bases, J lost 1 base, and 5 bases stayed unmatched. Germline V CDR1 and CDR2: MDHEN, SYDVKM. CDR3 sequence: CASRTGGGSNQPQHF. The CDR3 DNA follows: TGTGCCAGCAGAACAGGGGGTGGGAGCAATCAGCCCCAGCATTTT.

The chain recombines TRBV28 with TRBJ1-5, with TRBD1 matching over 8 bases. Germline CDR1 is MDHEN and CDR2 is SYDVKM. V trimming: 7 bases; J trimming: 0 bases; junction bases outside the gene matches: 5. The CDR3 is made up of 15 amino acids. Here the CDR3 reads CASKGTGPSNQPQHF. For the CDR3, the DNA is TGTGCCAGCAAAGGGACAGGACCTAGCAATCAGCCCCAGCATTTT.

The chain is built from TRBV5-1 and TRBJ2-2, with D maybe TRBD2 (6 bases). The V end was cut by 5 bases, the J end by 3 bases, with 11 bases between. The germline V gene has CDR1 SGHRS and CDR2 YFSETQ. The CDR3 spans 14 residues. The CDR3 DNA reads as TGCGCCAGCAGACGGCTAGCGTACACCGGGGAGCTGTTTTTT. Translating it yields CASRRLAYTGELFF.

Only a few counts were recorded for this clone. The sample carries other DNA sequences with the same CDR3. The rearrangement joins TRBV18 to TRBJ1-3, with D uncertain. This CDR3 region has 12 residues. Trimming cost V 3 bases and J 4 bases, with 4 bases left between them. In germline, CDR1 is KGHSH, CDR2 LQKENI. As DNA, the CDR3 is TGTGCCAGCTCACCGGCGGGAAACACCATATATTTT. This encodes CASSPAGNTIYF. Variable domain in full (rest from reference TRBV18 and TRBJ1-3): NAGVMQNPRHLVRRRGQEARLRCSPMKGHSHVYWYRQLPEEGLKFMVYLQKENIIDESGMPKERFSAEFPKEGPSILRIQQVVRGDSAAYFCASSPAGNTIYFGEGSWLTVV.

The chain joins TRBV10-2 to TRBJ2-7; 9 positions match TRBD2. Germline trimming cut 4 bases from V and 0 bases from J; bases unmatched to any gene: 4. Germline V lookup: CDR1 WSHSY, CDR2 SAAADI. This CDR3 region has 15 residues. As DNA, the CDR3 is TGCGCCAGCAGTGGCCTACTAGCGGGCTCCTACGAGCAGTACTTC. It specifies CASSGLLAGSYEQYF.

This clone was observed a single time. The rearrangement links TRBV10-3 to TRBJ2-1; 7 bases are shared with TRBD1. The CDR3 sequence is 16 residues long. Losses at the gene ends were 5 bases for V and 3 bases for J; bases not matched to a gene: 10. CDR1 is ENHRY, CDR2 SYGVKD, per germline. In DNA, the CDR3 is TGTGCCATCAGTATAGCCCGGACAGGTGACTACAATGAGCAGTTCTTC. It specifies CAISIARTGDYNEQFF.

The gene calls are TRBV6-1 and TRBJ1-3; TRBD1 is a possible D gene (6 bases). The CDR3 is 15 amino acids. CDR1 is MNHNS and CDR2 is SASEGT in the germline V gene. The V and J ends lost 5 bases and 0 bases respectively, with 11 bases between them. The CDR3 DNA reads TGTGCCAGCAGTTTAGGGGGTGGCTCTGGAAACACCATATATTTT. Protein product: CASSLGGGSGNTIYF.

CDR3 bases: TGTGCCAGCAGCGTAAACGACGGTCCTGCTTCTGGGGCCAACGTCCTGACTTTC. Protein: CASSVNDGPASGANVLTF. The V and J genes are TRBV9 and TRBJ2-6; D uncertain. Germline-derived CDR1 and CDR2 are SGDLS and YYNGEE. This CDR3 has 18 residues. Trimming removed 1 base from V and 1 base from J, with 15 bases in between.

As for this clone: In the same sample, other DNA sequences code for this CDR3. The chain recombines TRBV27 with TRBJ1-5; 7 bases are a match to TRBD1. With V trimmed by 4 bases and J by 1 base, 1 base remained unmatched. The CDR3 is 14 residues long. Germline values: CDR1 MNHEY, CDR2 SMNVEV (reference sequence). CDR3 loop: CASSYRGSNQPQHF. CDR3 nucleotide sequence: TGTGCCAGCAGTTACAGGGGAAGCAATCAGCCCCAGCATTTT.